Below, one TCR beta chain is given with its context. Its specific antigen is unknown. Per-base qualities were not stored, and no clone one base away is much larger. After removal of 0 bases from V and 5 bases from J, the junction retains 7 bases not matched to a gene. The CDR3, from cysteine to phenylalanine, totals 15 residues. The only DNA kept is the CDR3, 45 bases in frame from the first base. CDR1 and CDR2, looked up from the germline V gene, are SGDLS and YYNGEE. Taken with the paper, the label for treatment or condition translates to: allogeneic hematopoietic cell transplantation with graft depleted of TCRalphabeta T cells and CD19 B cells. The children who served as transplant recipients had been given grafts of TCRalphabeta/CD19-depleted allogeneic hematopoietic cells. The data originate from a study of T-cell reconstitution after alpha-beta-depleted transplantation in children (dated by TCRdb to the mid-2010s). Broadly, across the study: The study quantitatively tracked T-cell immune reconstitution after TCRalphabeta/CD19-depleted allogeneic hematopoietic cell transplantation in children using TCR repertoire profiling. General conclusions and limits of the study: The frequencies of hyperexpanded clones fell over the following months, and after one year, T-cell counts and TCRbeta diversity were mostly attributed to newly produced T cells. About two months after transplant, the apparently early recovery of alphabetaT-cell counts reportedly depended on just several hundred clones that had expanded rapidly and came from non-depleted graft cells. The high TCRbeta diversity at day 60 in some patients was ascribed to recipient T cells and intrathymic progenitors that had survived conditioning.

Library method: PCR. The sequencer was an Illumina HiSeq 2500. Molecular barcoding was employed in the preparation of TCR libraries, with unique molecular identifiers being used to normalize TCRbeta repertoire quantification. In TCRdb, the public reads were trimmed at Q25 with fastp and aligned with MiXCR, with productive beta chains retained. Entries are consolidated by CDR3 protein sequence, retaining the most common genes and DNA. The sample table contains approximately 250,000 distinct CDR3 sequences; only one count was recorded for around 25% of them. The top ten hold about 2.6% of the sample. The clonotype was recovered from a girl between 2 and 10 years old with Fanconi anemia, due to receive a stem cell transplant. The sequence joins TRBV9 to TRBJ2-5; a stretch of 7 junction bases matches TRBD1. Sequences were derived from PBMCs, sampled before TCRalphabeta/CD19-depleted stem cell transplant. The DNA is as follows: TGTGCCAGCAGCGTAGCAACAGGGGCTTGGGAGACCCAGTACTTC. Protein translation: CASSVATGAWETQYF. Full variable domain (CDR3 extended with the reference TRBV9 and TRBJ2-5 proteins): DSGVTQTPKHLITATGQRVTLRCSPRSGDLSVYWYQQSLDQGLQFLIQYYNGEERAKGNILERFSAQQFPDLHSELNLSSLELGDSALYFCASSVATGAWETQYFGPGTRLLVL.